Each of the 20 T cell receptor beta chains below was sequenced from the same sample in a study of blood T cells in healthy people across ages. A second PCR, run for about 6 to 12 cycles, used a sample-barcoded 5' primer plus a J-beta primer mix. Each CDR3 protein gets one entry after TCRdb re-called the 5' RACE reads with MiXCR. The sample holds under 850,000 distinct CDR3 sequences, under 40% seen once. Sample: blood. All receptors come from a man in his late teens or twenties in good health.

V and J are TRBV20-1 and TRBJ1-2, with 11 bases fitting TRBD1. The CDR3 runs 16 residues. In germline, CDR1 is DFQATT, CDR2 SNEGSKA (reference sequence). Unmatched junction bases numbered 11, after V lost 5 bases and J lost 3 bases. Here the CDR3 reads CSAPQRRTGGYYGYTF. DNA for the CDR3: TGCAGTGCTCCCCAGCGGAGGACAGGGGGCTACTATGGCTACACCTTC.

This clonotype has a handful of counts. CDR3 nucleotides: TGCGCCAGCAGCCACCGGGACACGGGAGTTGGACTGTTTTTT. Its translation: CASSHRDTGVGLFF. The rearrangement joins TRBV5-1 to TRBJ1-4; D may be TRBD1 (6 bases). Trimming left V 4 bases short and J 13 bases short, with 20 bases between. Germline V gene data show CDR1 as SGHRS and CDR2 as YFSETQ. The CDR3 totals 14 residues.

DNA for the CDR3: TGCGCCAGCAGCTTAGCAGGGGGTAGAGAGACCCAGTTCTTC. Amino acid sequence: CASSLAGGRETQFF. The gene calls are TRBV5-1 and TRBJ2-5; 7 positions match TRBD1. The J call may not be correct, given that the DNA end is closer to TRBJ2-1. The germline V gene encodes CDR1 SGHRS and CDR2 YFSETQ. The CDR3 is 14 amino acids.

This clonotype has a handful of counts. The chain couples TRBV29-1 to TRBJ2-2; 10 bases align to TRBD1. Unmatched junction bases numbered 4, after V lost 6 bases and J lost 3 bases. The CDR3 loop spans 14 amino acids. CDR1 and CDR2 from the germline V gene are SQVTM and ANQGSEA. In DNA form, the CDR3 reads TGCAGCGTCTCGACAGGGGGCTACACCGGGGAGCTGTTTTTT. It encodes CSVSTGGYTGELFF.

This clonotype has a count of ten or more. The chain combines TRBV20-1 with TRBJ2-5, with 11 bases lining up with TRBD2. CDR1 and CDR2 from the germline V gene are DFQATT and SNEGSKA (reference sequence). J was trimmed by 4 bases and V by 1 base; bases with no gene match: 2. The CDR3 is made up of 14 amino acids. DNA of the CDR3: TGCAGTGCTAGAGGTAGCGGGGGGGCAGAGACCCAGTACTTC. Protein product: CSARGSGGAETQYF.

Written as DNA, the CDR3 is TGTGCCAGCAGCTCCATATCCGCGCTGGTTCTAACTGAAGCTTTCTTT. Its protein product is CASSSISALVLTEAFF. The rearrangement links TRBV11-2 to TRBJ1-1; the D is unclear. V was clipped by 4 bases and J by 5 bases, with 20 bases between them. Germline loops: CDR1 SGHAT, CDR2 FQNNGV. The CDR3 is made up of 16 amino acids.

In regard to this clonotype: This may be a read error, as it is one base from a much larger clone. The CDR3 sequence is CASTMGGRTDTQYF. The CDR3 nucleotides are TGTGCCAGCACCATGGGGGGGAGAACAGATACGCAGTATTTT. The chain combines TRBV12-3 or TRBV12-4 with TRBJ2-3; 7 bases fit TRBD2. CDR3 length: 14 amino acids. V lost 7 bases, J lost 3 bases, and 7 bases stayed unmatched.

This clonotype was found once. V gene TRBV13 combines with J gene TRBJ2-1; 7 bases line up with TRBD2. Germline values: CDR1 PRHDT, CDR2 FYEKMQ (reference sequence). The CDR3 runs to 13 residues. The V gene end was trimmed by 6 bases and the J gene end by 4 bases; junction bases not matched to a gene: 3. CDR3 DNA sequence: TGTGCCAGCAGAGAAGCGGGGTACAATGAGCAGTTCTTC. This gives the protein CASREAGYNEQFF.

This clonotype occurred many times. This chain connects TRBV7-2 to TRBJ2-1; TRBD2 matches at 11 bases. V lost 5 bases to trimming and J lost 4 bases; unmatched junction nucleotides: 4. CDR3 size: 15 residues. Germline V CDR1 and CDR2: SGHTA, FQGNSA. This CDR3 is CASSVTSGEYNEQFF. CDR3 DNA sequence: TGTGCCAGCAGCGTGACTAGCGGGGAGTACAATGAGCAGTTCTTC. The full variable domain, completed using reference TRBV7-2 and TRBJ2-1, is GAGVSQSPSNKVTEKGKDVELRCDPISGHTALYWYRQSLGQGLEFLIYFQGNSAPDKSGLPSDRFSAERTGGSVSTLTIQRTQQEDSAVYLCASSVTSGEYNEQFFGPGTRLTVL.

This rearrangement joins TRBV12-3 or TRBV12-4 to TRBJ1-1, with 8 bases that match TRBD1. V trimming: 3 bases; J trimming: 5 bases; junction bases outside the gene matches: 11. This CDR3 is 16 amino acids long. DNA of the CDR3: TGTGCCAGCAGTTTTCATAGGACAGGGCGAATGACTGAAGCTTTCTTT. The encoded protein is CASSFHRTGRMTEAFF.

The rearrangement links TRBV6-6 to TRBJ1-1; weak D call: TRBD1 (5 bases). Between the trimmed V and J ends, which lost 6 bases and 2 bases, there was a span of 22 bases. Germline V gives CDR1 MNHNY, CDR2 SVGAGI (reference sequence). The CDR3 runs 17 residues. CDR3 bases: TGTGCCAGCAGCCCCGGGGGGGTCTTCGGACGAAACACTGAAGCTTTCTTT. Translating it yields CASSPGGVFGRNTEAFF.

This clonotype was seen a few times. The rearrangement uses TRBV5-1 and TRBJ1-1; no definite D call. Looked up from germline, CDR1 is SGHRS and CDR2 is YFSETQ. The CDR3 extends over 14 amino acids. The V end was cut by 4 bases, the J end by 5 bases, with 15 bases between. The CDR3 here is CASSPTHGKTEAFF. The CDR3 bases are TGCGCCAGCAGCCCGACCCACGGAAAAACTGAAGCTTTCTTT.

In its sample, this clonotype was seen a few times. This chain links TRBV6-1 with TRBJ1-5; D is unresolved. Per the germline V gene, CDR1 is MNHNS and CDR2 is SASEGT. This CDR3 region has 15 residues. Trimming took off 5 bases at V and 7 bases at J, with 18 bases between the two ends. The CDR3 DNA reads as TGTGCCAGCAGTCCGCAGAGACTAGGGAACCAGCCCCAGCATTTT. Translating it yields CASSPQRLGNQPQHF.

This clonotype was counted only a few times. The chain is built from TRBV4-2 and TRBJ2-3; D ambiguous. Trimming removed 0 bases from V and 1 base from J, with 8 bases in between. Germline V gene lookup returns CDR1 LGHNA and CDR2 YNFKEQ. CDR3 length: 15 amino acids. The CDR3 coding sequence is TGTGCCAGCAGCCAAGAGGACGGACGCACAGATACGCAGTATTTT. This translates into CASSQEDGRTDTQYF.

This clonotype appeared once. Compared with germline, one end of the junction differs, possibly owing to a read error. The DNA for the CDR3 is TGTGTCAGCAGTCACGGGACCCGGGAAGATACGCAGTATTTT. The encoded protein is CVSSHGTREDTQYF. The chain links TRBV12-3 or TRBV12-4 to TRBJ2-3, with D perhaps assigned TRBD1 or TRBD2 (5 bases each). This CDR3 has 14 residues.

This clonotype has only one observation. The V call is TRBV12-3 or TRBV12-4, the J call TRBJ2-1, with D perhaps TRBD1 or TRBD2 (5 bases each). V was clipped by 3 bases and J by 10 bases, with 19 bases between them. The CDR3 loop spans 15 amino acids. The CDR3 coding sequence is TGTGCCAGCAGTTTCTCGGGACGGACCCTCTACGAGCAGTTCTTC. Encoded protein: CASSFSGRTLYEQFF.

CDR3: CAISESKSGDNEQFF. The CDR3 DNA reads as TGTGCCATCAGTGAGTCAAAAAGCGGGGATAATGAGCAGTTCTTC. The chain employs TRBV10-3 and TRBJ2-1; TRBD2 matches 7 bases. Germline assignment: CDR1 ENHRY and CDR2 SYGVKD. Trimming at V came to 0 bases and at J to 7 bases, leaving 6 bases not matched to a gene. The CDR3 has 15 residues.

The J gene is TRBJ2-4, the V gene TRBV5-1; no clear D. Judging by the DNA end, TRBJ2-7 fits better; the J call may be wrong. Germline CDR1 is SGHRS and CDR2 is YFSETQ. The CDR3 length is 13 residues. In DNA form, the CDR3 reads TGCGCCAGCAGCTGGGATCGGCCCGGCGAGCAGTACTTC. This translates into CASSWDRPGEQYF.

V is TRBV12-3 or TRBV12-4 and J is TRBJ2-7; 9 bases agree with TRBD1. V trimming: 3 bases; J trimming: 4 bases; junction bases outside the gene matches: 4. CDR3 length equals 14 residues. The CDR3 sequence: CASSFRDRAYEQYF. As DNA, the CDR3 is TGTGCCAGCAGTTTTCGGGACAGGGCGTACGAGCAGTACTTC.

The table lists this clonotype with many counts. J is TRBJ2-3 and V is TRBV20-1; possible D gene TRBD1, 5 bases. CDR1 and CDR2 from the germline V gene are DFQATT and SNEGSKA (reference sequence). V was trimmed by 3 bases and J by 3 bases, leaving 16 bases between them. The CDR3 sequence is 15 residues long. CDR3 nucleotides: TGCAGTGCTAGGGGGCGGATCCACCGAACAGATACGCAGTATTTT. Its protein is CSARGRIHRTDTQYF.